These 20 T cell receptor beta chains were sequenced from one sample in a study of shared clonotypes between healthy human individuals. Repertoires were generated with immunoSEQ multiplex PCR, while TCRdb's copy carries only in-frame clones and drops some. The sample carries a few million clones, around 90% recorded once. Sequences were obtained from naive CD4+ T cells sorted from blood. The subset is: CD45RA+ positively selected. Receptors were obtained from a man aged 18 to 30 in good health.

This sequence joins TRBV7-2 and TRBJ2-1; D is unclear. Trimming removed 1 base from V and 3 bases from J, with 10 bases in between. Germline assignment: CDR1 SGHTA and CDR2 FQGNSA. This CDR3 is built from 15 residues. The chain's CDR3 is CASSLGLIIYNEQFF. CDR3 DNA sequence: TGTGCCAGCAGCTTAGGACTTATAATCTACAATGAGCAGTTCTTC. Full variable domain (outside the CDR3, taken from reference TRBV7-2 and TRBJ2-1): GAGVSQSPSNKVTEKGKDVELRCDPISGHTALYWYRQSLGQGLEFLIYFQGNSAPDKSGLPSDRFSAERTGGSVSTLTIQRTQQEDSAVYLCASSLGLIIYNEQFFGPGTRLTVL.

CDR3 nucleotides: TGTGCCTGGAGGGCAGAAACCTACGGTAACTATGGCTACACCTTC. It yields the protein CAWRAETYGNYGYTF. This chain uses TRBV30 with TRBJ1-2; no clear D. Germline values: CDR1 GTSNPN, CDR2 SVGIG (reference sequence). This CDR3 is built from 15 residues. V was pared by 3 bases and J by 1 base, with 15 bases between. The entire variable domain, with the rest obtained from reference TRBV30 and TRBJ1-2, is as follows: SQTIHQWPATLVQPVGSPLSLECTVEGTSNPNLYWYRQAAGRGLQLLFYSVGIGQISSEVPQNLSASRPQDRQFILSSKKLLLSDSGFYLCAWRAETYGNYGYTFGSGTRLTVV.

This clone was counted once. The chain links TRBV5-1 to TRBJ2-1, with unresolved D. Germline CDR1 reads SGHRS; CDR2 reads YFSETQ. With 0 bases removed from V and 6 bases from J, the gap between germline ends came to 13 bases. The CDR3 has 15 amino acids. The CDR3 coding sequence is TGCGCCAGCAGCTTGGGAGGCTTAGGCTCCAATGAGCAGTTCTTC. Amino acids: CASSLGGLGSNEQFF.

Of note for this clone: Other DNA sequences in the sample encode the same CDR3. V and J are TRBV2 and TRBJ1-2; D is possibly TRBD1 (6 bases). This CDR3 has 12 amino acids. Germline V gives CDR1 SNHLY, CDR2 FYNNEI. Trimming took 3 bases from V and 7 from J, leaving 9 bases between them. For the CDR3, the DNA is TGTGCCAGCAGTGAGGGGGCGGGTGGCTACACCTTC. Translating gives CASSEGAGGYTF. Looking up the rest from reference TRBV2 and TRBJ1-2 gives the full variable domain: EPEVTQTPSHQVTQMGQEVILRCVPISNHLYFYWYRQILGQKVEFLVSFYNNEISEKSEIFDDQFSVERPDGSNFTLKIRSTKLEDSAMYFCASSEGAGGYTFGSGTRLTVV.

Regarding this clone: The sample contains more than one DNA sequence encoding this CDR3. This rearrangement joins TRBV30 to TRBJ1-2; D might be TRBD1 (6 bases). CDR1 is GTSNPN and CDR2 is SVGIG in the germline V gene (reference sequence). Trimming pared 0 bases from V and 8 bases from J, leaving 13 bases between. The CDR3 covers 13 residues. The CDR3 loop reads CAWSVQGEGGYTF. For the CDR3, the DNA is TGTGCCTGGAGTGTACAGGGTGAGGGAGGCTACACCTTC. Using reference TRBV30 and TRBJ1-2 for the parts outside the CDR3, the full variable domain is SQTIHQWPATLVQPVGSPLSLECTVEGTSNPNLYWYRQAAGRGLQLLFYSVGIGQISSEVPQNLSASRPQDRQFILSSKKLLLSDSGFYLCAWSVQGEGGYTFGSGTRLTVV.

This chain uses TRBV30 with TRBJ1-5; TRBD1 might be the D (5 bases). This CDR3 contains 13 residues. Per the germline V gene, CDR1 is GTSNPN and CDR2 is SVGIG (reference sequence). V lost 5 bases and J lost 5, with 13 bases in between. CDR3 nucleotide sequence: TGTGCCTGGCAACCGGGACGGGATCAGCCCCAGCATTTT. It translates to CAWQPGRDQPQHF.

V usage is TRBV20-1 and J usage is TRBJ1-2; D gene uncertain. The CDR3 spans 11 residues. Germline CDR1 reads DFQATT; CDR2 reads SNEGSKA (reference sequence). V lost 5 bases to trimming and J lost 4 bases, with 8 bases between them. The CDR3 protein is CSALYSYGYTF. In nucleotides, the CDR3 is TGCAGTGCTTTATACAGCTATGGCTACACCTTC.

On this clone: Other DNA sequences within the sample encode an identical CDR3. The J gene is TRBJ2-2, the V gene TRBV10-1; D is unresolved. V was pared by 2 bases and J by 5 bases, with 6 bases between. This CDR3 spans 13 amino acids. From germline, CDR1 is WNHNN and CDR2 SYGVQD (reference sequence). The CDR3 reads CASSERNTGELFF. The CDR3 coding sequence is TGCGCCAGCAGTGAGCGGAATACCGGGGAGCTGTTTTTT.

The CDR3 loop reads CASSDTPGVQPQHF. CDR3 in DNA: TGCGCCAGCAGCGACACCCCAGGGGTTCAGCCCCAGCATTTT. The chain links TRBV5-1 to TRBJ1-5, with D possibly being TRBD1 (6 bases). The CDR3 is 14 amino acids. Germline CDR1 is SGHRS and CDR2 is YFSETQ. The V gene lost 4 bases and the J gene lost 6 bases, with 14 bases spanning the gap.

The rearrangement joins TRBV13 to TRBJ2-6; weak D call: TRBD1 (6 bases). Germline CDR1 and CDR2: PRHDT and FYEKMQ (reference sequence). Between the trimmed V and J ends, which lost 0 bases and 2 bases, there was a span of 11 bases. This CDR3 is 17 amino acids long. CDR3 loop: CASSLGQGRAGANVLTF. For the CDR3, the DNA is TGTGCCAGCAGCTTAGGGCAGGGGAGAGCTGGGGCCAACGTCCTGACTTTC.

The chain couples TRBV5-1 to TRBJ2-7; 7 nucleotides agree with TRBD1. The length of the CDR3 is 17 residues. The germline CDR1 and CDR2 sequences are SGHRS and YFSETQ. The V gene end was trimmed by 1 base and the J gene end by 0 bases; junction bases not matched to a gene: 10. The CDR3 coding sequence is TGCGCCAGCAGCTTGTCGGCAGGGGGTTCCCTCTCCTACGAGCAGTACTTC. Encoded protein: CASSLSAGGSLSYEQYF.

The rearrangement joins TRBV6-5 to TRBJ2-1; D remains ambiguous. CDR3 length: 12 amino acids. The germline CDR1 and CDR2 sequences are MNHEY and SVGAGI. The V end lost 6 bases, the J end lost 7 bases, and 10 bases lay between the germline ends. The CDR3 nucleotides are TGTGCCAGCAGCTCCGTAGAGAATGAGCAGTTCTTC. It encodes CASSSVENEQFF.

The chain recombines TRBV9 with TRBJ1-1; the match to TRBD1 covers 7 bases. The length of the CDR3 is 15 residues. V gave up 0 bases and J gave up 1 base; unmatched junction bases: 3. CDR1 SGDLS and CDR2 YYNGEE come from the germline V gene. The CDR3 loop is CASSVAGTANTEAFF. DNA of the CDR3: TGTGCCAGCAGCGTAGCTGGGACAGCGAACACTGAAGCTTTCTTT.

The rearrangement joins TRBV27 to TRBJ2-5, with TRBD2 matching over 9 bases. Per germline, CDR1 MNHEY and CDR2 SMNVEV (reference sequence). V gave up 2 bases and J gave up 1 base; unmatched junction bases: 5. CDR3 length: 16 amino acids. The DNA for the CDR3 is TGTGCCAGCAGTTTAACCAGGACTAGCGCCCAAGAGACCCAGTACTTC. Protein sequence: CASSLTRTSAQETQYF.

The CDR3 DNA follows: TGTGCCAGCAGCCCAACTGTGACAGGGCTGTACGAGCAGTACTTC. It yields the protein CASSPTVTGLYEQYF. The J gene is TRBJ2-7, the V gene TRBV9, with 7 positions matching TRBD1. The CDR3 loop spans 15 amino acids. CDR1 is SGDLS and CDR2 is YYNGEE in the germline V gene. V was clipped by 4 bases and J by 4 bases; unmatched bases: 11. The full variable domain, its missing parts supplied by reference TRBV9 and TRBJ2-7, is DSGVTQTPKHLITATGQRVTLRCSPRSGDLSVYWYQQSLDQGLQFLIQYYNGEERAKGNILERFSAQQFPDLHSELNLSSLELGDSALYFCASSPTVTGLYEQYFGPGTRLTVT.

V and J are TRBV6-1 and TRBJ2-7; the D gene could be TRBD1 or TRBD2 (6 bases each). The CDR3 runs 14 residues. The germline V gene has CDR1 MNHNS and CDR2 SASEGT. V lost 4 bases and J lost 1, with 11 bases in between. As DNA, the CDR3 is TGTGCCAGCAGTGTCCAGGGGACTTCCTACGAGCAGTACTTC. Translating gives CASSVQGTSYEQYF.

Points on this clone: The same CDR3 is also encoded by other DNA sequences in this sample. The chain has TRBV7-2 and TRBJ2-3; D might be TRBD1 (5 bases). V lost 1 base and J lost 1, with 9 bases in between. The CDR3 is 15 amino acids. The germline V gene encodes CDR1 SGHTA and CDR2 FQGNSA. CDR3 sequence reads: CASSLVGQGTDTQYF. CDR3 in DNA: TGTGCCAGCAGCTTAGTAGGACAAGGCACAGATACGCAGTATTTT.

The chain is built from TRBV27 and TRBJ2-1, with 9 bases fitting TRBD2. The trim removed 5 bases at V and 8 bases at J, leaving 10 bases unmatched. The CDR3 runs to 15 residues. Germline values: CDR1 MNHEY, CDR2 SMNVEV (reference sequence). The CDR3 DNA follows: TGTGCCAGCAGTGCATATAGCGGGAGAGTCCATGAGCAGTTCTTC. Encoded protein: CASSAYSGRVHEQFF.

The rearrangement joins TRBV2 to TRBJ2-2; no clear D gene. The germline CDR1 and CDR2 sequences are SNHLY and FYNNEI. CDR3 length: 13 residues. V was pared by 7 bases and J by 7 bases, with 13 bases between. The CDR3 bases are TGTGCCAGCACCCGAAGTACGAGCGGGGAGCTGTTTTTT. Residues: CASTRSTSGELFF.

The count of this clone is one. The V call is TRBV5-8, the J call TRBJ1-2; 8 bases match TRBD1. V lost 2 bases and J lost 1; bases outside the gene matches: 7. Germline CDR1 SGHTS, CDR2 YDEGEE. The CDR3 has 16 amino acids. The CDR3 nucleotides read TGTGCCAGCAGCTTATACACAGGGGGAAGTAACTATGGCTACACCTTC. Its protein is CASSLYTGGSNYGYTF.